The present T cell receptor beta chain was sequenced within a study of T cell changes during pregnancy in multiple sclerosis. The CDR3 loop spans 15 amino acids. Per germline, CDR1 SGHRS and CDR2 YFSETQ. V was clipped by 0 bases and J by 9 bases, with 13 bases between them. Measured with immunoSEQ multiplex PCR; TCRdb has only the in-frame clones, and not every one. This repertoire shows tens of thousands of clones, 90% to 95% found once; its top ten account for about 0.5%. The sample in question was CD4+ T cells from peripheral blood mononuclear cells, obtained in the second trimester of pregnancy. The TCR comes from a female donor with multiple sclerosis, enrolled in a pregnancy study. The chain recombines TRBV5-1 with TRBJ1-6, with D hard to call. For the CDR3, the DNA is TGCGCCAGCAGCTTGGGTCCCGGGGTTAGTTCACCCCTCCACTTT. Its protein is CASSLGPGVSSPLHF. The variable domain in full, with the rest retrieved from reference TRBV5-1 and TRBJ1-6, is KAGVTQTPRYLIKTRGQQVTLSCSPISGHRSVSWYQQTPGQGLQFLFEYFSETQRNKGNFPGRFSGRQFSNSRSEMNVSTLELGDSALYLCASSLGPGVSSPLHFGNGTRLTVT.